This TCR beta chain was retrieved from a study of OX40 agonist ivuxolimab in advanced cancers. Study-level background: Participants, 82.7% male, averaged about 56 years of age, ranging from about 23 to 90.

This clone has just a few counts. The antigen is undetermined. From germline, CDR1 is SGHRS and CDR2 YFSETQ. The CDR3 extends over 16 amino acids. Study results and caveats: The study observed clonal expansion of CD4+ and CD8+ blood T cells by week 6 at 0.1 to 3.0 mg/kg.

Blood specimens came from baseline, cycle 4 day 1, and cycle 7 day 1. Assay: immunoSEQ multiplex PCR; the TCRdb copy retains only in-frame clones and omits some. The top ten hold approximately 3.1% of the sample, which has about 58,000 clones, approximately 87% seen once. This chain links TRBV5-1 with TRBJ1-5; maybe TRBD1 (6 bases). The input for sequencing was CD4+ or CD8+ T cells sorted from blood, taken in a trial of the OX40 agonist ivuxolimab. The TCR comes from an adult with an advanced solid tumor such as melanoma, head and neck, liver or kidney cancer. The CDR3 bases are TGCGTCCAGGGACATCTCCGAAAAAATAGCAATCAGCCCCAGCATTTT. Translated: CVQGHLRKNSNQPQHF.